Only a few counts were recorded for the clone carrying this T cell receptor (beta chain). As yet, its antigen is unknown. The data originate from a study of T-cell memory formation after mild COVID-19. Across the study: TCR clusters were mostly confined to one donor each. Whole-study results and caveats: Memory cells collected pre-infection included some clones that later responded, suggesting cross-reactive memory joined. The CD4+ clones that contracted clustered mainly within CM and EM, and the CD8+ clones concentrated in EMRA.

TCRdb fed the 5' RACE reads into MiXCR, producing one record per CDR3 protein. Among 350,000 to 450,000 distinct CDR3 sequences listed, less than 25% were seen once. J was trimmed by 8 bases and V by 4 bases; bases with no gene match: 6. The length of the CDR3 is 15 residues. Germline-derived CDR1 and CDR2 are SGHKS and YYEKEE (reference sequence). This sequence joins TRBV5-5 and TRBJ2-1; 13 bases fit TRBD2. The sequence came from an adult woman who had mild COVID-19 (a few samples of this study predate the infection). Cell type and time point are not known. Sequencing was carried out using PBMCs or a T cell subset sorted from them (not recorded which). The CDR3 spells CASSRTSGSLYEQFF. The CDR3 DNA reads TGTGCCAGCAGCCGGACTAGCGGGAGTCTCTATGAGCAGTTCTTC.